The 26 T cell receptor beta chains below were found in one sample sequenced in a study of T cells and copy number aberrations in small-cell lung cancer. Data came from immunoSEQ multiplex PCR; TCRdb stores just in-frame clones and leaves some out. The profile shows roughly 500 clones, roughly 95% of them singletons. Sequencing input: tumor tissue. The receptors here all came from a man aged 50 or older with small cell lung cancer.

The V call is TRBV6-5, the J call TRBJ2-5, with 11 bases identical to TRBD1. This CDR3 spans 14 amino acids. V lost 8 bases, J lost 4 bases, and 6 bases stayed unmatched. Per germline, CDR1 MNHEY and CDR2 SVGAGI. The CDR3 here is CASAGQGAGETQYF. The CDR3 DNA sequence: TGTGCCAGCGCCGGACAGGGGGCAGGAGAGACCCAGTACTTC.

The chain combines TRBV7-6 with TRBJ2-3; no clear D. Germline CDR1 reads SGHVS; CDR2 reads FNYEAQ. Trimming took 4 bases from V and 2 from J, leaving 7 bases between them. The CDR3 contains 13 residues. The chain's CDR3 is CASSSRNTDTQYF. The CDR3 DNA is TGTGCCAGCAGCTCAAGAAACACAGATACGCAGTATTTT.

To note about this clone: A junction boundary mismatches the germline segment, possibly from a read error. This chain joins TRBV7-2 and TRBJ2-3, with 10 positions matching TRBD2. CDR3 size: 14 residues. Germline loops: CDR1 SGHTA, CDR2 FQGNSA. CDR3 bases: TGTGCCAGCAGATTAGCGGGAGGTGGAGATACGCAGTATTTT. Its protein is CASRLAGGGDTQYF.

The J gene is TRBJ2-1, the V gene TRBV12-5; D gene unclear. The V end lost 7 bases, the J end lost 10 bases, and 14 bases lay between the germline ends. The CDR3 has 12 amino acids. Germline V lookup: CDR1 LGHNT, CDR2 FRNRAP. The CDR3 loop reads CASATPPAEQFF. DNA for the CDR3: TGTGCTAGTGCGACGCCCCCAGCGGAGCAGTTCTTC.

V and J are TRBV18 and TRBJ2-5, with TRBD2 identical over 10 bases. The length of the CDR3 is 17 residues. V was clipped by 1 base and J by 3 bases; unmatched bases: 8. Looked up from germline, CDR1 is KGHSH and CDR2 is LQKENI. CDR3 sequence (DNA): TGTGCCAGCTCACCACGTAGGACTAGCGGACAAGAAGAGACCCAGTACTTC. Protein sequence: CASSPRRTSGQEETQYF. Drawing the rest from reference TRBV18 and TRBJ2-5, the complete variable domain is NAGVMQNPRHLVRRRGQEARLRCSPMKGHSHVYWYRQLPEEGLKFMVYLQKENIIDESGMPKERFSAEFPKEGPSILRIQQVVRGDSAAYFCASSPRRTSGQEETQYFGPGTRLLVL.

The gene calls are TRBV30 and TRBJ2-3, with a tentative D call TRBD2 (5 bases). Trimming removed 7 bases from V and 1 base from J, with 15 bases in between. The germline gives CDR1 GTSNPN, CDR2 SVGIG (reference sequence). This CDR3 contains 14 residues. Here the CDR3 reads CAFYRDLGTDTQYF. The CDR3 nucleotides are TGTGCCTTCTACCGGGATTTGGGCACAGATACGCAGTATTTT. Based on the CDR3 plus reference TRBV30 and TRBJ2-3, the full variable domain is SQTIHQWPATLVQPVGSPLSLECTVEGTSNPNLYWYRQAAGRGLQLLFYSVGIGQISSEVPQNLSASRPQDRQFILSSKKLLLSDSGFYLCAFYRDLGTDTQYFGPGTRLTVL.

This chain connects TRBV4-1 to TRBJ2-2; D call uncertain. CDR3 size: 15 residues. Trimming took off 4 bases at V and 4 bases at J, with 13 bases between the two ends. Germline values: CDR1 MGHRA, CDR2 YSYEKL. Here the CDR3 reads CASSRSGGSTGELFF. In nucleotides, the CDR3 is TGCGCCAGCAGCCGTTCGGGCGGAAGCACCGGGGAGCTGTTTTTT.

The rearrangement links TRBV7-2 to TRBJ2-4, with 10 bases that match TRBD2. V lost 0 bases to trimming and J lost 8 bases; unmatched junction nucleotides: 4. Per germline, CDR1 SGHTA and CDR2 FQGNSA. The CDR3 length is 15 residues. The CDR3 region is CASSLAGGLAYIQYF. In DNA, the CDR3 is TGTGCCAGCAGCTTAGCGGGGGGACTAGCGTACATTCAGTACTTC.

This clone was recorded a few times. This CDR3 reads CASSFSGSNEQFF. The CDR3 DNA reads as TGCGCCAGCAGCTTTTCGGGGTCCAATGAGCAGTTCTTC. The V call is TRBV5-1, the J call TRBJ2-1, with D possibly being TRBD2 (5 bases). Germline CDR1 reads SGHRS; CDR2 reads YFSETQ. V lost 2 bases and J 6 bases, leaving 9 bases between the germline ends. The CDR3 loop spans 13 amino acids.

V gene TRBV6-6 combines with J gene TRBJ2-5; no clear D. The germline V and J ends were trimmed by 7 bases and 0 bases, with 6 bases remaining between them. The CDR3 length is 12 residues. The germline V gene has CDR1 MNHNY and CDR2 SVGAGI (reference sequence). CDR3 DNA: TGTGCCAGCATCGACCACCAAGAGACCCAGTACTTC. Encoded protein: CASIDHQETQYF.

This chain links TRBV11-1 with TRBJ1-1; no clear D. The CDR3 spans 14 residues. CDR1 and CDR2 (germline): SGHAT, FQDESV (reference sequence). With 4 bases removed from V and 2 bases from J, the gap between germline ends came to 11 bases. CDR3 nucleotide sequence: TGTGCCAGCAGCTCCGAACATGCCAACACTGAAGCTTTCTTT. As protein: CASSSEHANTEAFF.

This sequence joins TRBV5-1 and TRBJ1-1; the D gene is possibly TRBD1 (5 bases). Deletions cut 0 bases from V and 4 bases from J, with 10 bases between. CDR1 and CDR2 from the germline V gene are SGHRS and YFSETQ. The CDR3 loop spans 14 amino acids. The DNA of the CDR3 is TGCGCCAGCAGCTTGGGGCGGGGGGGCACTGAAGCTTTCTTT. Translated: CASSLGRGGTEAFF.

This chain joins TRBV9 and TRBJ1-1, with D possibly being TRBD1 (6 bases). The ends were cut back, 0 bases at V and 1 base at J, with 13 bases in the middle. The CDR3 runs 16 residues. The V gene's germline CDR1 is SGDLS and CDR2 YYNGEE. In DNA, the CDR3 is TGTGCCAGCAGCGTAGGGGCAGGGGCCCCGAACACTGAAGCTTTCTTT. It translates to CASSVGAGAPNTEAFF.

The DNA for the CDR3 is TGTGCCAGCAGGGCTGGACTAGCGGGAGCCAATGAGCAGTTCTTC. Its translation: CASRAGLAGANEQFF. The rearrangement links TRBV5-4 to TRBJ2-1, with 13 bases that match TRBD2. The CDR3 spans 15 residues. Germline CDR1 is SGHNT and CDR2 is YYREEE (reference sequence). Trimming cost V 5 bases and J 6 bases; bases outside gene matches: 5.

This chain joins TRBV7-9 and TRBJ1-4; D not resolved. V lost 2 bases and J lost 0, with 4 bases in between. The germline V gene encodes CDR1 SEHNR and CDR2 FQNEAQ (reference sequence). This CDR3 comprises 14 residues. The DNA of the CDR3 is TGTGCCAGCAGCTTACAGTCAACTAATGAAAAACTGTTTTTT. This translates into CASSLQSTNEKLFF.

The rearrangement links TRBV6-1 to TRBJ2-1; 9 nucleotides agree with TRBD2. The CDR3 totals 13 residues. Germline V gene lookup returns CDR1 MNHNS and CDR2 SASEGT. The V gene end was trimmed by 7 bases and the J gene end by 7 bases; junction bases not matched to a gene: 5. The CDR3 loop reads CASMGTSMNEQFF. The CDR3 DNA reads as TGTGCCAGCATGGGGACTAGCATGAATGAGCAGTTCTTC.

This chain joins TRBV18 and TRBJ2-7; D may be TRBD2 (6 bases). Trimming took off 6 bases at V and 4 bases at J, with 10 bases between the two ends. The CDR3 spans 12 residues. Germline CDR1 and CDR2: KGHSH and LQKENI. The CDR3 DNA is TGTGCCAGCTCGCCGGGAGTGTACGAGCAGTACTTC. Translation: CASSPGVYEQYF. Together with reference TRBV18 and TRBJ2-7, the CDR3 gives the full variable domain: NAGVMQNPRHLVRRRGQEARLRCSPMKGHSHVYWYRQLPEEGLKFMVYLQKENIIDESGMPKERFSAEFPKEGPSILRIQQVVRGDSAAYFCASSPGVYEQYFGPGTRLTVT.

The rearrangement joins TRBV6-1 to TRBJ1-2; a possible D gene is TRBD1 (6 bases). The germline V and J ends were trimmed by 5 bases and 11 bases, with 12 bases remaining between them. The CDR3 length is 11 residues. CDR1 is MNHNS, CDR2 SASEGT, per germline. DNA of the CDR3: TGTGCCAGCAGTACGACAGGCGGGTACACCTTC. Residues: CASSTTGGYTF.

The genes are TRBV30 and TRBJ2-1; no definite D call. V shed 2 bases and J shed 5 bases, with 7 bases lying between them. Germline CDR1 and CDR2: GTSNPN and SVGIG (reference sequence). This CDR3 spans 12 amino acids. The CDR3, as DNA: TGTGCCTGGAGTCCCGCCAACAATGAGCAGTTCTTC. It encodes CAWSPANNEQFF.

The rearrangement joins TRBV7-7 to TRBJ2-6, with D unclear. Trimming took 5 bases from V and 5 from J, leaving 22 bases between them. This CDR3 is 18 amino acids long. The germline gives CDR1 SSHAT, CDR2 FNYEAQ (reference sequence). The CDR3 region is CASSGVNVPQSRANVLTF. CDR3 DNA sequence: TGTGCCAGCAGCGGGGTAAATGTGCCACAAAGTCGGGCCAACGTCCTGACTTTC. The full variable domain, rest sourced from reference TRBV7-7 and TRBJ2-6, is GAGVSQSPRYKVTKRGQDVTLRCDPISSHATLYWYQQALGQGPEFLTYFNYEAQPDKSGLPSDRFSAERPEGSISTLTIQRTEQRDSAMYRCASSGVNVPQSRANVLTFGAGSRLTVL.

This chain uses TRBV7-2 with TRBJ1-5; D possibly corresponds to TRBD1 (5 bases). Germline assignment: CDR1 SGHTA and CDR2 FQGNSA. The V gene lost 4 bases and the J gene lost 7 bases, with 11 bases spanning the gap. CDR3 length: 13 amino acids. CDR3 in amino acids: CASSWDPRQPQHF. CDR3 nucleotides: TGTGCCAGCAGCTGGGACCCGAGGCAGCCCCAGCATTTT.

The gene calls are TRBV7-3 and TRBJ2-1; D might be TRBD1 or TRBD2, each matching 5 bases. Trimming stripped 3 bases from V and 15 bases from J, with 27 bases between. The CDR3 spans 16 residues. CDR1 SGHTA and CDR2 FQGTGA come from the germline V gene. CDR3 sequence reads: CASSFRGGPRVRHPFF. The DNA of the CDR3 is TGTGCCAGCAGCTTCCGGGGCGGCCCCAGAGTAAGGCATCCGTTCTTC.

The chain employs TRBV30 and TRBJ2-1, with D unclear. From germline, CDR1 is GTSNPN and CDR2 SVGIG (reference sequence). Trimming shortened V by 3 bases and J by 2 bases, and 14 bases separated the two germline ends. The CDR3 spans 15 residues. CDR3 region: CAWRSDRLTYNEQFF. CDR3 DNA: TGTGCCTGGAGATCGGACCGTTTAACCTACAATGAGCAGTTCTTC.

Only a few counts were recorded for this clone. The genes are TRBV30 and TRBJ2-3; the D is unclear. The V gene's germline CDR1 is GTSNPN and CDR2 SVGIG (reference sequence). This CDR3 has 11 amino acids. The V end was cut by 1 base, the J end by 4 bases, with 3 bases between. CDR3 in DNA: TGTGCCTGGAGTGCGGCAGATACGCAGTATTTT. Its translation is CAWSAADTQYF.

This clone was picked up one time. The CDR3 region is CASSLMGRDTGELFF. The CDR3, as DNA: TGCGCCAGCAGCTTGATGGGGAGGGACACCGGGGAGCTGTTTTTT. This chain connects TRBV5-1 to TRBJ2-2; TRBD2 matches 7 bases. CDR1 and CDR2 (germline): SGHRS, YFSETQ. V shed 1 base, J shed 3 bases, and the junction held 3 bases outside the gene matches. The CDR3 runs to 15 residues.

The genes are TRBV10-1 and TRBJ2-7; possibly TRBD2 for D (5 bases). CDR1 is WNHNN, CDR2 SYGVQD, per germline (reference sequence). The CDR3 length is 13 residues. V was clipped by 0 bases and J by 6 bases, with 9 bases between them. The CDR3 nucleotides are TGCGCCAGCAGTGAGTCGGGAGCCTCCGAGCAGTACTTC. It encodes CASSESGASEQYF.